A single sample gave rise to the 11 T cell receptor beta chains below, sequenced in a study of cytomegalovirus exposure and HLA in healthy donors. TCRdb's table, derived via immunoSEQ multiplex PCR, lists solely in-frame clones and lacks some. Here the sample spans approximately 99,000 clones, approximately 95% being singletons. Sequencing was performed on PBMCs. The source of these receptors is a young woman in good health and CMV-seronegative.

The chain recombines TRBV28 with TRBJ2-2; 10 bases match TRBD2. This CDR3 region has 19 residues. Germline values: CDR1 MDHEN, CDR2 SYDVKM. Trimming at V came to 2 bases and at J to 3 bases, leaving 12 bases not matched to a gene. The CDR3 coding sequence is TGTGCCAGCAGTTTAGCCCGGAGGCTAGCGGGGGAAGACACCGGGGAGCTGTTTTTT. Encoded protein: CASSLARRLAGEDTGELFF.

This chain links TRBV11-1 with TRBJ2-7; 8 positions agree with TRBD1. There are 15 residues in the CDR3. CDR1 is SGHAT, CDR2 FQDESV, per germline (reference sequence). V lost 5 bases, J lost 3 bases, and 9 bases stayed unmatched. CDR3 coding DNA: TGTGCCAGCAGCCCCCAAGGACAGGGACTCTACGAGCAGTACTTC. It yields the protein CASSPQGQGLYEQYF.

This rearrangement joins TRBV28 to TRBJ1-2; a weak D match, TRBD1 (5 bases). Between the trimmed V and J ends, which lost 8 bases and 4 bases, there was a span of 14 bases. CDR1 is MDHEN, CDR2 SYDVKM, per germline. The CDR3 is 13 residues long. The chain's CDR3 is CASRGITVYGYTF. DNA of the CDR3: TGTGCCAGCCGGGGGATCACGGTCTATGGCTACACCTTC.

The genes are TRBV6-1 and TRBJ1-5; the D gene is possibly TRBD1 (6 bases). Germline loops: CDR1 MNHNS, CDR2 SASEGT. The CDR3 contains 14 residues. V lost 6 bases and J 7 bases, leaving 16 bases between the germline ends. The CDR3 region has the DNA TGTGCCAGCAGGCAACAGGGAACCCAACAGCCCCAGCATTTT. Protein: CASRQQGTQQPQHF.

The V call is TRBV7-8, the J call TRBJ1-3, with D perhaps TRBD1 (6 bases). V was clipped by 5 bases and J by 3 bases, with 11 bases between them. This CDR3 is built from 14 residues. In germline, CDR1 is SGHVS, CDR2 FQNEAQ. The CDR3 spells CASSAHRVGNTIYF. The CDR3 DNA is TGTGCCAGCAGCGCGCACAGGGTTGGAAACACCATATATTTT. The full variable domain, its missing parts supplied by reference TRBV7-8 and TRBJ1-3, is GAGVSQSPRYKVAKRGQDVALRCDPISGHVSLFWYQQALGQGPEFLTYFQNEAQLDKSGLPSDRFFAERPEGSVSTLKIQRTQQEDSAVYLCASSAHRVGNTIYFGEGSWLTVV.

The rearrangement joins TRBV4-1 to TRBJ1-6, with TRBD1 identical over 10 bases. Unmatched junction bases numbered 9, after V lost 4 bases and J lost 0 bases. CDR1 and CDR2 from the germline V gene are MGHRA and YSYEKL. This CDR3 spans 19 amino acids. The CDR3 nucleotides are TGCGCCAGCAGCCTCCGGGACAGGGGACAGAGCTCCTATAATTCACCCCTCCACTTT. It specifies CASSLRDRGQSSYNSPLHF.

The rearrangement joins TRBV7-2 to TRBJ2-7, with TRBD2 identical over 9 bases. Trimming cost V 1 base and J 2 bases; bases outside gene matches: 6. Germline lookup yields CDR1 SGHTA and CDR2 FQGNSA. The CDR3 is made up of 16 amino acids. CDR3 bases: TGTGCCAGCAGCTTAGAGGTCGGCGGGGGGGCCTACGAGCAGTACTTC. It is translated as CASSLEVGGGAYEQYF.

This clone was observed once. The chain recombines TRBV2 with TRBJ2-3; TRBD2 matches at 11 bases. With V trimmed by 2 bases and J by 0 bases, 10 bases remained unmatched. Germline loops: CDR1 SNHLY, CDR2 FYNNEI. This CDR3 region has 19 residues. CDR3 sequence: CASSELKGTSGYSTDTQYF. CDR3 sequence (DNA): TGTGCCAGCAGTGAACTGAAGGGGACTAGCGGATATAGCACAGATACGCAGTATTTT. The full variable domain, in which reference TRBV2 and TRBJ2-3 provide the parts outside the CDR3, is EPEVTQTPSHQVTQMGQEVILRCVPISNHLYFYWYRQILGQKVEFLVSFYNNEISEKSEIFDDQFSVERPDGSNFTLKIRSTKLEDSAMYFCASSELKGTSGYSTDTQYFGPGTRLTVL.

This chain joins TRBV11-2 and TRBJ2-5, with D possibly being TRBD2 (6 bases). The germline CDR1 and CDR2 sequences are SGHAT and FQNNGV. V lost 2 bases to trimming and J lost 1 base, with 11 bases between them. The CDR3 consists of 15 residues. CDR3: CASSLSGGTQETQYF. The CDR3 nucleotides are TGTGCCAGCAGCTTATCTGGGGGGACCCAAGAGACCCAGTACTTC.

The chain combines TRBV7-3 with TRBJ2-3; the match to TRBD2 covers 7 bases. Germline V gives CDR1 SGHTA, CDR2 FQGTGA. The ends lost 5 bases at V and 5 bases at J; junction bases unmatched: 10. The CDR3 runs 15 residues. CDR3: CASSPTSAGVDTQYF. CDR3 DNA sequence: TGTGCCAGCAGCCCAACCTCGGCGGGGGTAGATACGCAGTATTTT.

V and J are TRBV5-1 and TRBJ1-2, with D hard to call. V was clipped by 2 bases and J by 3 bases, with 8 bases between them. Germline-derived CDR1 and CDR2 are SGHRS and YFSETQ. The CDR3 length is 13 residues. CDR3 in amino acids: CASSFLGDYGYTF. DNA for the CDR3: TGCGCCAGCAGCTTTCTGGGCGACTATGGCTACACCTTC.